These 5 T cell receptor beta chains were all obtained from the same sample, sequenced in a study of blood T cell repertoires in COVID-19 (dated by TCRdb to the early 2020s). The library came from the immunoSEQ multiplex PCR assay. The immuneACCESS repertoire file appears here via TCRdb, limited to in-frame rearrangements. These files lack a portion of the clones; in checked studies, under half of the deficit traces to unresolved V genes, and the cause of the others is not known. The sample data list about half a million clones, and approximately 86% of these were observed just once. The top ten clonotypes cover 6.5% to 8.5% of the sample. The specimen sequenced was PBMCs or T cells enriched from blood (not recorded which). Receptor source: a woman in her sixties who had recovered from COVID-19.

J is TRBJ1-6 and V is TRBV4-1; D perhaps matches TRBD1 (6 bases). The V gene lost 0 bases and the J gene lost 6 bases, with 15 bases spanning the gap. Germline V CDR1 and CDR2: MGHRA, YSYEKL. The CDR3 loop spans 17 amino acids. CDR3 sequence (DNA): TGCGCCAGCAGCCAAGATGGGGGAACAGGGTCTAATTCACCCCTCCACTTT. This encodes CASSQDGGTGSNSPLHF.

J is TRBJ1-2 and V is TRBV11-2; 7 bases match TRBD1. The CDR3 sequence is 15 residues long. V was clipped by 6 bases and J by 4 bases; unmatched bases: 11. Germline CDR1 SGHAT, CDR2 FQNNGV. As DNA, the CDR3 is TGTGCCAGCAGTCACGGACAGGATCGAGGCTATGGCTACACCTTC. It yields the protein CASSHGQDRGYGYTF.

Remarks on this clone: One end of the junction fails to match germline, which may point to a read error. The rearrangement links TRBV18 to TRBJ1-2; TRBD1 is a possible D gene (5 bases). Germline V gene data show CDR1 as KGHSH and CDR2 as LQKENI. The length of the CDR3 is 15 residues. For the CDR3, the DNA is TGTGCCAGCTCACCATCTCTCGACAGCCCCTATGGCTGCACCTTC. Residues: CASSPSLDSPYGCTF. Filled out from reference TRBV18 and TRBJ1-2, the complete variable domain reads NAGVMQNPRHLVRRRGQEARLRCSPMKGHSHVYWYRQLPEEGLKFMVYLQKENIIDESGMPKERFSAEFPKEGPSILRIQQVVRGDSAAYFCASSPSLDSPYGCTFGSGTRLTVV.

The table lists this clone with a few counts. V is TRBV5-6 and J is TRBJ1-6; no reliable D call. V dropped 4 bases and J dropped 5 bases, with 13 bases sitting between them. The CDR3 totals 15 residues. Germline-derived CDR1 and CDR2 are SGHDT and YYEEEE. CDR3 DNA: TGTGCCAGCAGCAGACAACTCCTCGATAATTCACCCCTCCACTTT. Encoded protein: CASSRQLLDNSPLHF.

The V call is TRBV6-6, the J call TRBJ1-3, with 8 positions matching TRBD1. The CDR3 runs to 17 residues. Germline V gene data show CDR1 as MNHNY and CDR2 as SVGAGI (reference sequence). The junction had 12 bases not matched to a gene; V was cut back by 5 bases and J by 3 bases. Here the CDR3 DNA reads TGTGCCAGCAGTCCGCGAAGCCAGGGGGCGGGTGGAAACACCATATATTTT. Translating gives CASSPRSQGAGGNTIYF.